This entry features one T cell receptor beta chain sequence. The source of the sample is a study of blood T cell repertoires in COVID-19. The authors' processing: From reference gene primer amplification, estimates of nucleated cell counts were derived. The method was immunoSEQ multiplex PCR; TCRdb's version includes in-frame clones alone and lacks a portion of them. V and J calls and clone size are those listed in that table; D and trimming were worked out from the DNA. The sample lists around 450,000 clones, around 91% occurring once. The TCR comes from a man aged 18 to 35 who had recovered from COVID-19. Sequencing used PBMCs or T cells enriched from blood (not recorded which).

The DNA for the CDR3 is TGTGCCACCGGGGAGGCTGGTACTAGGATGGGGACCCAGTACTTC. Translated: CATGEAGTRMGTQYF. The rearrangement links TRBV24-1 to TRBJ2-5; possibly TRBD2 for D (6 bases). This CDR3 is built from 15 residues. Trimming left V 9 bases short and J 7 bases short, with 23 bases between. CDR1 and CDR2 from the germline V gene are KGHDR and SFDVKD.